This T cell receptor beta chain was captured in a study of cytomegalovirus exposure and HLA in healthy donors. Study results and caveats: In vitro, a few CMV-associated chains proved specific for CMV antigens. In a later analysis, first-cohort TCR clusters were found to tend to co-occur in the 90 to 150 validation repertoires. Most TCR sequences proved rare, with some public TCRs found in many donors.

Details on this clone: The target antigen is unknown.

Method: immunoSEQ multiplex PCR; TCRdb's copy keeps in-frame clones and lacks some. The sample yields some 110,000 clones, approximately 90% seen once. The CDR3 totals 15 residues. CDR1 and CDR2 from the germline V gene are LNHDA and SQIVND (reference sequence). With 0 bases removed from V and 7 bases from J, the gap between germline ends came to 16 bases. The genes are TRBV19 and TRBJ2-7; weak D call: TRBD1 (5 bases). The clonotype was recovered from a man aged 18 to 30 in good health and CMV-seronegative. Source material: PBMCs. The CDR3 region is CASSIDLGQLREQYF. CDR3 DNA: TGTGCCAGTAGTATAGATCTGGGGCAGCTACGAGAGCAGTACTTC.